This T cell receptor beta chain was captured by sequencing in a study of blood T cell repertoires in COVID-19. Study-level background: The United States, Italy and Spain provided the acute and convalescent COVID-19 samples. PBMCs, B-cell-depleted T cells, or T cells were the source of the cDNA or gDNA that made up the material.

Original methodology: The authors estimated nucleated cell counts from reference gene primer amplification. The table came from immunoSEQ multiplex PCR; TCRdb's copy has only in-frame clones and leaves some out. That table is the source of V, J and clone size, and D and trimming were worked out from the DNA. The sample records 100,000 to 150,000 clones, roughly 86% being singletons. Recruited during active infection, patients (from Seattle) were subsequently followed longitudinally. The CDR3 consists of 18 residues. CDR1 and CDR2 from the germline V gene are ENHRY and SYGVKD. V was clipped by 1 base and J by 0 bases, with 13 bases between them.

The source material was peripheral blood. This sequence originates from a woman aged 70-85 years with COVID-19, enrolled during active disease. V is TRBV10-3 and J is TRBJ2-6, with a tentative D call TRBD1 (7 bases). The CDR3 sequence is CAISEYVRGASGANVLTF. The CDR3 bases are TGTGCCATCAGTGAGTATGTCAGGGGGGCCTCTGGGGCCAACGTCCTGACTTTC.